This T cell receptor beta chain was observed in a study of control samples from healthy donors and cancer patients (TCRdb year 2020). The CDR3 runs 15 amino acids, cysteine and phenylalanine included. The kept DNA is CDR3 alone, 45 bases in frame from the first base. V is pared back by 2 bases and J by 0 bases, with 7 bases lying between the germline termini. Per the germline V gene, MNHEY is the CDR1 and SVGAGI is the CDR2. Library preparation used the immunoSEQ multiplex PCR assay. TCRdb mirrors the immuneACCESS table, restricted to in-frame sequences. Some clones are absent from its copies; in checked studies, under half trace to an unresolved V gene, and the reason for the others is unknown. Across this sample there are around 120,000 clones, with roughly 91% seen only once. The top ten clones comprise more than 1.5% of the sample. With respect to this clone: This receptor's antigen is unknown. There are no base qualities to consult, and no much larger clone falls within one base.

The TCR sequence derives from a man between 45 and 60 years old with head and neck cancer. Sequenced sample: PBMCs. The sequence is built from TRBV6-5 and TRBJ1-4, with no confidently assigned D gene. The DNA sequence follows: TGTGCCAGCAGTTACGACCAGGCAACTAATGAAAAACTGTTTTTT. It codes for CASSYDQATNEKLFF.